The rows below give T cell receptor beta chains drawn from one sample of a study of T-cell memory formation after mild COVID-19. From the 5' RACE reads, TCRdb called clonotypes with MiXCR, one entry per CDR3 protein. Among approximately 580,000 distinct CDR3 sequences listed, just over 20% were seen once. The sample comprised PBMCs or a T cell subset sorted from them (not recorded which). These receptors were taken from an adult woman who had mild COVID-19 (a few samples of this study predate the infection). Cell type and time point are not known. Both conserved end residues are part of each CDR3. A D gene is named only where the DNA matches it firmly. The listing skips clone size in some rows; elsewhere it reads once, few, many or a size class.

few | TRBD1 | TRBJ1-2 | TRBV24-1 | TGTGCCACCAGCCCGAGACAGGGGGTAAACTATGGCTACACCTTC | CATSPRQGVNYGYTF
. | TRBD2 | TRBJ2-7 | TRBV5-1 | TGCGCCAGCAGCACGGCTAGCGGCTCCTACGAGCAGTACTTC | CASSTASGSYEQYF
few | . | TRBJ1-3 | TRBV12-3/TRBV12-4 | TGTGCCAGCACCCCCCGGGGCAGACTCACTGGAAACACCATATATTTT | CASTPRGRLTGNTIYF
. | . | TRBJ1-5 | TRBV12-3/TRBV12-4 | TGTGCCAGCAGTTTTACAGCGGGACAGCCCCAGCATTTT | CASSFTAGQPQHF
. | TRBD2 | TRBJ2-7 | TRBV12-3/TRBV12-4 | TGTGCCAGCAGTTTGGCCACTAGCGGGAGGCCCCACGAGCAGTACTTC | CASSLATSGRPHEQYF
few | . | TRBJ1-3 | TRBV12-3/TRBV12-4 | TGTGCCAGCAGCTCCACAGGGCCCAACTCTGGAAACACCATATATTTT | CASSSTGPNSGNTIYF
once | . | TRBJ2-7 | TRBV6-2/TRBV6-3 | TGTGCCAGCAGTTACATATTACCTCCCTACGAGCAGTACTTC | CASSYILPPYEQYF
. | TRBD2 | TRBJ2-5 | TRBV2 | TGTGCCAGCAGCGCTATTCCTAGCGGGGGATCCCAGTACTTC | CASSAIPSGGSQYF
few | . | TRBJ1-1 | TRBV30 | TGTGCCTGGAGGGCGGGAGGTGAAGCTTTCTTT | CAWRAGGEAFF
. | . | TRBJ2-5 | TRBV7-8 | TGTGCCAGCAGCCCGCGGGCTAGCGAGACCCAGTACTTC | CASSPRASETQYF
. | TRBD1 | TRBJ1-2 | TRBV14 | TGTGCCAGCAGCCAATACAGGGGAGACGGCTACACCTTC | CASSQYRGDGYTF
. | TRBD2 | TRBJ2-1 | TRBV6-2/TRBV6-3 | TGTGCCAGCAGTGAAGCCCTAGCGGGAGGGTACAATGAGCAGTTCTTC | CASSEALAGGYNEQFF
few | TRBD1 | TRBJ1-3 | TRBV2 | TGTGCCAGCAAAAGTAGGGCACAGGGGGCTGGAAACACCATATATTTT | CASKSRAQGAGNTIYF
. | TRBD2 | TRBJ2-3 | TRBV28 | TGTGCCAGCAGGCGGGGGGGATTCGAAACGCAGTATTTT | CASRRGGFETQYF
many | TRBD2 | TRBJ2-3 | TRBV4-3 | TGCGCCAGCAGCCAAGGGGGACTAGCGGGTCGAGATACGCAGTATTTT | CASSQGGLAGRDTQYF
few | TRBD2 | TRBJ2-7 | TRBV6-5 | TGTGCCAGCAGTCAAGGGACTAGCGGTCCCTACGAGCAGTACTTC | CASSQGTSGPYEQYF
many | TRBD2 | TRBJ2-1 | TRBV12-3/TRBV12-4 | TGTGCCAGCAGTTTTGGGTCTAGCGGGGGTCGCATCCCATCCTACAATGAGCAGTTCTTC | CASSFGSSGGRIPSYNEQFF
. | TRBD2 | TRBJ2-1 | TRBV24-1 | TGTGCCACCAGTGTACGGGGGGGCCTATTGGATGAGCAGTTCTTC | CATSVRGGLLDEQFF
. | . | TRBJ1-2 | TRBV12-3/TRBV12-4 | TGTGCCAGCAGTTTTGGGCTGGGGGGAGGGAACTATGGCTACACCTTC | CASSFGLGGGNYGYTF
few | TRBD2 | TRBJ2-2 | TRBV7-9 | TGTGCCAGCAGTCGACTAGCCTTAGAACGGAACACCGGGGAGCTGTTTTTT | CASSRLALERNTGELFF
. | TRBD2 | TRBJ2-7 | TRBV5-1 | TGCGCCAGCAGCTCTGGGGGGACTAGCGGGGTCGAGCAGTACTTC | CASSSGGTSGVEQYF
few | . | TRBJ2-1 | TRBV7-9 | TGTGCCAGCAGCTTAGTGGCCTCCCTCAATGAGCAGTTCTTC | CASSLVASLNEQFF
few | . | TRBJ1-2 | TRBV12-3/TRBV12-4 | TGTGCCAGCAGTTTATGGACAGTTAACTATGGCTACACCTTC | CASSLWTVNYGYTF
few | TRBD1 | TRBJ2-1 | TRBV7-9 | TGTGCCAGCAGCGTTTACCGGGACAGATCACCGGATGAGCAGTTCTTC | CASSVYRDRSPDEQFF
. | . | TRBJ1-5 | TRBV4-1 | TGCGCCAGCAGCCAAGGGGAGACAGAAAATCAGCCCCAGCATTTT | CASSQGETENQPQHF
many | . | TRBJ2-5 | TRBV2 | TGTGCCAGCAATCTGGGGATTGGCCAAGAGACCCAGTACTTC | CASNLGIGQETQYF
. | TRBD2 | TRBJ2-5 | TRBV14 | TGTGCCAGCAGCCAAGATGCTCAGGGACTAGCGTTCAAAGAGACCCAGTACTTC | CASSQDAQGLAFKETQYF
few | . | TRBJ2-4 | TRBV15 | TGTGCCACCAGCAGAGTTACACAGGGTCCGCTAGCCAAAAACATTCAGTACTTC | CATSRVTQGPLAKNIQYF
. | . | TRBJ1-5 | TRBV10-2 | TGCGCCAGCAGTGAGTCAGTGAGGGTGAGCAATCAGCCCCAGCATTTT | CASSESVRVSNQPQHF
few | . | TRBJ1-4 | TRBV7-9 | TGTGCCAGCAGCGCAACCGGGACGGTGAATGAAAAACTGTTTTTT | CASSATGTVNEKLFF
few | TRBD1 | TRBJ2-3 | TRBV3-1 | TGTGCCAGCAGCAGTACAGGGGTGAGAACAGATACGCAGTATTTT | CASSSTGVRTDTQYF
few | TRBD1 | TRBJ1-1 | TRBV9 | TGTGCCAGCAGCGTAGTTGGGACAGACGAAGCTTTCTTT | CASSVVGTDEAFF
few | . | TRBJ2-3 | TRBV6-5 | TGTGCCAGCAGTTACTCCGCGGGAAATACGCAGTATTTT | CASSYSAGNTQYF